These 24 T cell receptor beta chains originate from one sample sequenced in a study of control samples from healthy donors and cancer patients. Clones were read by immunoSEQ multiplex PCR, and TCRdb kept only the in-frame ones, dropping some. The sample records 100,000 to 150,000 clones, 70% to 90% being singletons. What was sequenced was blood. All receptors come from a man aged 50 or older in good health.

CDR3 nucleotide sequence: TGTGCCAGCAGTCGACAGGGGGGATTTGGCTACACCTTC. It codes for CASSRQGGFGYTF. V usage is TRBV12-3 or TRBV12-4 and J usage is TRBJ1-2, with 9 bases aligning to TRBD1. The length of the CDR3 is 13 residues. The V segment lost 5 bases and the J segment 7 bases; nucleotides outside the gene matches: 5.

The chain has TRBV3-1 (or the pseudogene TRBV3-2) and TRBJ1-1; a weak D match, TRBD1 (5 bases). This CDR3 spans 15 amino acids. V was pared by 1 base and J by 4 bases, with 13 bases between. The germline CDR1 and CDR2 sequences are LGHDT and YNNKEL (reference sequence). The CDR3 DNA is TGTGCCAGCAGCCAAGGGGGGACGATTTTCACTGAAGCTTTCTTT. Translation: CASSQGGTIFTEAFF.

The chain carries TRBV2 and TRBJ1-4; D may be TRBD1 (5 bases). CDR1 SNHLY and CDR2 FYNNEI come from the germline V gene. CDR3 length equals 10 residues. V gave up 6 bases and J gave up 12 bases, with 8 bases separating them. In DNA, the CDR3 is TGTGCCAGCAGGGGACGGGAACTGTTTTTT. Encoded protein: CASRGRELFF.

CDR3 nucleotide sequence: TGTGCCACCAGCGGCCAGACAGGGTCGGTGACCCAGTACTTC. Its protein product is CATSGQTGSVTQYF. The genes are TRBV15 and TRBJ2-5; 7 bases align to TRBD1. The CDR3 is 14 amino acids. CDR1 LNHNV and CDR2 YYDKDF come from the germline V gene (reference sequence). With V trimmed by 5 bases and J by 7 bases, 10 bases remained unmatched.

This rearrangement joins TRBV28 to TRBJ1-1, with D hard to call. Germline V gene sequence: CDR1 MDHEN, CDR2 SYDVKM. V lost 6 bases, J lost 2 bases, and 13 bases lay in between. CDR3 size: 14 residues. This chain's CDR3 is CASSYWVSNTEAFF. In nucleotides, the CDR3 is TGTGCCAGCAGCTACTGGGTCAGTAACACTGAAGCTTTCTTT.

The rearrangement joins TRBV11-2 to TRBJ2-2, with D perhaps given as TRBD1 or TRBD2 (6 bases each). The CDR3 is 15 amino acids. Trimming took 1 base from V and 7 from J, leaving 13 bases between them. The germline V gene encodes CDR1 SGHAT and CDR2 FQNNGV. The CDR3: CASSLAWGAVGELFF. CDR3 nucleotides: TGTGCCAGCAGCTTAGCGTGGGGGGCGGTCGGGGAGCTGTTTTTT.

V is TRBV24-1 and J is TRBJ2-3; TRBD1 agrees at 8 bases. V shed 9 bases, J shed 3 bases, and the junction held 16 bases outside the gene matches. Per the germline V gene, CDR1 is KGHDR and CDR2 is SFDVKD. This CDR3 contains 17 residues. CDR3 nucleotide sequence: TGTGCCACCGCAGGGGGCATGGGGCTTAAGGGGACAGATACGCAGTATTTT. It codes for CATAGGMGLKGTDTQYF.

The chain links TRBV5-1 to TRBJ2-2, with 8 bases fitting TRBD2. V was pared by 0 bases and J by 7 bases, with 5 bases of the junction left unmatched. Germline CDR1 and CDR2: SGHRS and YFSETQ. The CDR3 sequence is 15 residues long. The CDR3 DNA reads TGCGCCAGCAGCTTGGGCGCGGGGGGCCACGGGGAGCTGTTTTTT. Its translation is CASSLGAGGHGELFF.

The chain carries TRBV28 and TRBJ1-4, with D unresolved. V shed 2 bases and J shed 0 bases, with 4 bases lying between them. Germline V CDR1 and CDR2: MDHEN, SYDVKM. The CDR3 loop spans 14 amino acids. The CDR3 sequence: CASSLETTNEKLFF. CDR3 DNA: TGTGCCAGCAGTTTAGAAACAACTAATGAAAAACTGTTTTTT.

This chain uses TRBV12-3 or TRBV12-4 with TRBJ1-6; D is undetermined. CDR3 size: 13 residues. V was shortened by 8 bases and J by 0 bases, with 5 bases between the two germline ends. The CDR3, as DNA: TGTGCCAGCGGAAGCTCCTATAATTCACCCCTCCACTTT. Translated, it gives CASGSSYNSPLHF.

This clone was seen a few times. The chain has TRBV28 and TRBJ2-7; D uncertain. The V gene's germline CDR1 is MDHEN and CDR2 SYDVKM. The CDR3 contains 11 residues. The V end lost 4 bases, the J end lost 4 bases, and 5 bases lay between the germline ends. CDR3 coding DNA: TGTGCCAGCAGTTCCATATACGAGCAGTACTTC. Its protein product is CASSSIYEQYF.

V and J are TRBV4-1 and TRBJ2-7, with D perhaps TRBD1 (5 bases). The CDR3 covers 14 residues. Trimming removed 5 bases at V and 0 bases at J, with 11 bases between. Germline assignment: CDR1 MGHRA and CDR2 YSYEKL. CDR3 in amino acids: CASSKPGISYEQYF. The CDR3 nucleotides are TGCGCCAGCAGCAAGCCAGGGATCTCCTACGAGCAGTACTTC.

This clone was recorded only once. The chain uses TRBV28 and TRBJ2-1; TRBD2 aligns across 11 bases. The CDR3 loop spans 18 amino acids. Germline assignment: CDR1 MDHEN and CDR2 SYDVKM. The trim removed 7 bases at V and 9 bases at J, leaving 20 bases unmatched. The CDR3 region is CASTTSGGLESRSREQFF. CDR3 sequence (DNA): TGTGCCAGCACAACTAGCGGGGGCCTGGAATCCCGAAGCCGTGAGCAGTTCTTC.

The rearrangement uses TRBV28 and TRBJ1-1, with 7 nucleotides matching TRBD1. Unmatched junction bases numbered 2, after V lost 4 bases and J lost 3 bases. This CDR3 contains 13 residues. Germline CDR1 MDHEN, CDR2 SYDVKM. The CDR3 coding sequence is TGTGCCAGCAGTTCAACAGGGGACACTGAAGCTTTCTTT. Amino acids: CASSSTGDTEAFF.

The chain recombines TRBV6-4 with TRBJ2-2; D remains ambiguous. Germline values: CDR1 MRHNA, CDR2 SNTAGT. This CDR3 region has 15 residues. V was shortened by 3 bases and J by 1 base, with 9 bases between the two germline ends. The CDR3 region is CASSEFSQNTGELFF. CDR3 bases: TGTGCCAGCAGTGAATTCTCCCAGAACACCGGGGAGCTGTTTTTT.

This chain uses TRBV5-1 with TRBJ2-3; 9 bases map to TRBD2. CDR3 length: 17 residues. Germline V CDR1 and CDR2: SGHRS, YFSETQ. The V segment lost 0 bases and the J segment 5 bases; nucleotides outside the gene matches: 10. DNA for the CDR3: TGCGCCAGCAGCTTGGTATCGCGGGGGGGCCCTGGAGATACGCAGTATTTT. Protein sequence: CASSLVSRGGPGDTQYF.

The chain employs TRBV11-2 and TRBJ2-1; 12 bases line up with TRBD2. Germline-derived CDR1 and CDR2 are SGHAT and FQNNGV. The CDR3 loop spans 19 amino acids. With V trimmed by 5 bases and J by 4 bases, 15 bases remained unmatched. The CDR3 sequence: CASSMSLAGGPSAYNEQFF. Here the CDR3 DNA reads TGTGCCAGCAGCATGAGTCTAGCGGGGGGGCCATCGGCATACAATGAGCAGTTCTTC.

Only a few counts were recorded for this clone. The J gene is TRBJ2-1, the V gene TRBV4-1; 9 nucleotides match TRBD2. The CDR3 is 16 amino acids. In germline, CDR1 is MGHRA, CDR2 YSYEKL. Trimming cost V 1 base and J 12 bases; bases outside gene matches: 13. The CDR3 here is CASSQVNLAGNSRQFF. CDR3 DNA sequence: TGCGCCAGCAGCCAAGTCAATCTAGCGGGGAATTCGCGGCAGTTCTTC.

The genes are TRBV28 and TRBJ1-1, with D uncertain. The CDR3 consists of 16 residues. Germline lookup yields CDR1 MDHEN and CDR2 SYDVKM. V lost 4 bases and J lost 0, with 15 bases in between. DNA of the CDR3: TGTGCCAGCAGTTCCGGACGGATCCGCATGAACACTGAAGCTTTCTTT. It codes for CASSSGRIRMNTEAFF.

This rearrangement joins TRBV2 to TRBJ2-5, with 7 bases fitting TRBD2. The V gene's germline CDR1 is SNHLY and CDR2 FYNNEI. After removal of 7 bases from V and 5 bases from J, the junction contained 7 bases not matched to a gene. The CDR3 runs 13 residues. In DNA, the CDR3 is TGTGCCAGCAACGGGGGGAACCCGGAGACCCAGTACTTC. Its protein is CASNGGNPETQYF.

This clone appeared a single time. CDR3 loop: CAWKTGAEAFF. Here the CDR3 DNA reads TGTGCCTGGAAGACAGGGGCTGAAGCTTTCTTT. This chain uses TRBV30 with TRBJ1-1; 8 nucleotides line up with TRBD1. The CDR3 is 11 residues long. The germline V gene has CDR1 GTSNPN and CDR2 SVGIG (reference sequence). With V trimmed by 4 bases and J by 6 bases, 1 base remained unmatched.

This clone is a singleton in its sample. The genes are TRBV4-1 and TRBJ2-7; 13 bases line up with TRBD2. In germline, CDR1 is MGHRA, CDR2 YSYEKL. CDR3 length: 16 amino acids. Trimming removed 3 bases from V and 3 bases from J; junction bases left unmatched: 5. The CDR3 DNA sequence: TGCGCCAGCAGCCAGGAACTAGCGGGGGGGCTCTACGAGCAGTACTTC. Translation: CASSQELAGGLYEQYF.

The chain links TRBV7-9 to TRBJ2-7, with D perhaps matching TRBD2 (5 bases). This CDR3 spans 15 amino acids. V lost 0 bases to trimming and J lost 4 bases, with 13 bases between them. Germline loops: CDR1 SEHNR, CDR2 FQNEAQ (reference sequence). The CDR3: CASSLASSLSYEQYF. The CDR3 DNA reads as TGTGCCAGCAGCTTAGCGTCTAGCCTGTCTTACGAGCAGTACTTC.

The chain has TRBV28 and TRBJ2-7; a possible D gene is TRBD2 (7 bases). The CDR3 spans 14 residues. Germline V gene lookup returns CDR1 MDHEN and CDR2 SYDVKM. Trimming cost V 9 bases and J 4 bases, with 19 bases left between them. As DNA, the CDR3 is TGTGCCAGTCGATTACGAGGGGGGGGTTACGAGCAGTACTTC. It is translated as CASRLRGGGYEQYF.